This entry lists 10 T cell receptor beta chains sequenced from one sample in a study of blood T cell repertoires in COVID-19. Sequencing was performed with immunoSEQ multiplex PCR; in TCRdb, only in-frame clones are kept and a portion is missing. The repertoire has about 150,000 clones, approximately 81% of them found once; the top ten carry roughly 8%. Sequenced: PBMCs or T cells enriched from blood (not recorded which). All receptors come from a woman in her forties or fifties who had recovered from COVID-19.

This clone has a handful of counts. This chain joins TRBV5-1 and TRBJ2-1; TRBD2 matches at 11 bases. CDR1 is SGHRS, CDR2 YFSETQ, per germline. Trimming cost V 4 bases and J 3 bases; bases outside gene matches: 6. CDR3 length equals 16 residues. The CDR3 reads CASSTSGSRSYNEQFF. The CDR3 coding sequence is TGCGCCAGCAGCACTAGCGGGAGTCGGAGCTACAATGAGCAGTTCTTC.

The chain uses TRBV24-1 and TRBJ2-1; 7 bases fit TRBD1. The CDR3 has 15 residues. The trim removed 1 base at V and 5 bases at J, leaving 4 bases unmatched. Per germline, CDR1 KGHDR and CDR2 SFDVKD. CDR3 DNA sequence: TGTGCCACCAGTGATTTCACAGGGGATGACAATGAGCAGTTCTTC. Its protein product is CATSDFTGDDNEQFF.

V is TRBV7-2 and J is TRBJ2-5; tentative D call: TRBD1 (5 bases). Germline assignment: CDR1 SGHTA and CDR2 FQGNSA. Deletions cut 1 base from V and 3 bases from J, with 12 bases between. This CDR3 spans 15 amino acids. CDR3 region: CASSLVRTSKETQYF. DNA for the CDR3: TGTGCCAGCAGCTTAGTACGGACAAGCAAAGAGACCCAGTACTTC.

Here the CDR3 reads CASAPPGGELFF. The CDR3 DNA follows: TGTGCTAGTGCCCCGCCCGGCGGGGAGCTGTTTTTT. This sequence joins TRBV12-5 and TRBJ2-2; D call uncertain. The germline V gene has CDR1 LGHNT and CDR2 FRNRAP. The V gene lost 7 bases and the J gene lost 7 bases, with 10 bases spanning the gap. The CDR3 runs to 12 residues.

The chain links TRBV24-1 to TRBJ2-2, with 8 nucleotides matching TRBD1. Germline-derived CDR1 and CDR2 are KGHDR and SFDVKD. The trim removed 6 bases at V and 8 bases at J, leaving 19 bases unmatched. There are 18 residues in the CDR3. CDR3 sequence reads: CATSPTSGQGRVVGELFF. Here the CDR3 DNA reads TGTGCCACCAGTCCCACCTCTGGACAGGGAAGGGTAGTTGGGGAGCTGTTTTTT.

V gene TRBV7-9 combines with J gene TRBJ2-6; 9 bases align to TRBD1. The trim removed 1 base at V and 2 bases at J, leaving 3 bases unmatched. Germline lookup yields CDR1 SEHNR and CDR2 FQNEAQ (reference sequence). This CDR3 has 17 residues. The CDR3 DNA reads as TGTGCCAGCAGCTTAGTGACAGGGGGTCCTGGGGCCAACGTCCTGACTTTC. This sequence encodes CASSLVTGGPGANVLTF. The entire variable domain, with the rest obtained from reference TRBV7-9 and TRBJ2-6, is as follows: DTGVSQNPRHKITKRGQNVTFRCDPISEHNRLYWYRQTLGQGPEFLTYFQNEAQLEKSRLLSDRFSAERPKGSFSTLEIQRTEQGDSAMYLCASSLVTGGPGANVLTFGAGSRLTVL.

The CDR3 loop reads CASSLSVTGELFF. DNA of the CDR3: TGTGCCAGCAGCTTATCAGTCACCGGGGAGCTGTTTTTT. J is TRBJ2-2 and V is TRBV7-9; D remains unclear. The CDR3 has 13 residues. Trimming removed 2 bases from V and 4 bases from J, with 5 bases in between. Germline CDR1 SEHNR, CDR2 FQNEAQ (reference sequence).

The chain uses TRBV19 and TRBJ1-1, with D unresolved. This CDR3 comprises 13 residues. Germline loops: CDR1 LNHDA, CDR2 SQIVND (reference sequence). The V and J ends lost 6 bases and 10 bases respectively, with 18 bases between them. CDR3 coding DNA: TGTGCCAGTAGGGGTATAGAAAGCGGTAGAGCTTTCTTT. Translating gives CASRGIESGRAFF.

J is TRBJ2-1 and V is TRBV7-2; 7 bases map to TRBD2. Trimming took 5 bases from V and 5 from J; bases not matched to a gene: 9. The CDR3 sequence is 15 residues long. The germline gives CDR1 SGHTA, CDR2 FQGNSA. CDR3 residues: CASSLGGFPNNEQFF. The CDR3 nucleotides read TGTGCCAGCAGCCTCGGGGGGTTCCCCAACAATGAGCAGTTCTTC.

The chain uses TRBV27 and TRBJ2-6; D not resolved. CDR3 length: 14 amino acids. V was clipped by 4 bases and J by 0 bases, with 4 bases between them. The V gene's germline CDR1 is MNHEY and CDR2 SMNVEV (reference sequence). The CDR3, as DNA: TGTGCCAGCAGTTACACCTCTGGGGCCAACGTCCTGACTTTC. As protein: CASSYTSGANVLTF. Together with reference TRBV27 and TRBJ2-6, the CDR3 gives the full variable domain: EAQVTQNPRYLITVTGKKLTVTCSQNMNHEYMSWYRQDPGLGLRQIYYSMNVEVTDKGDVPEGYKVSRKEKRNFPLILESPSPNQTSLYFCASSYTSGANVLTFGAGSRLTVL.